What follows are 2 T cell receptor beta chains derived from one specimen sequenced in a study of human versus mouse CDR3 diversity and MHC coevolution. Profiled with immunoSEQ multiplex PCR; TCRdb holds only in-frame clones, not every one. The data contain about 77,000 clones, around 93% of them singletons. The sequencing input was naive CD4+ T cells from blood. Indicated subset: CD45RO-negative CD62L-positive naive CD4 T cells. All receptors derive from a person between 25 and 70 years old in good health.

This sequence joins TRBV11-2 and TRBJ2-1, with a possible D match to TRBD2 (5 bases). Trimming stripped 5 bases from V and 3 bases from J, with 14 bases between. CDR1 is SGHAT and CDR2 is FQNNGV in the germline V gene. The CDR3 length is 15 residues. The CDR3, as DNA: TGTGCCAGCAGCAGCCCACTAGAGATCTACAATGAGCAGTTCTTC. This gives the protein CASSSPLEIYNEQFF.

J is TRBJ2-1 and V is TRBV6-1; TRBD1 matches 10 bases. Germline V gene sequence: CDR1 MNHNS, CDR2 SASEGT. The junction had 9 bases not matched to a gene; V was cut back by 4 bases and J by 6 bases. The CDR3 is made up of 16 amino acids. The CDR3 sequence: CASSGERTGGGNEQFF. The CDR3 nucleotides are TGTGCCAGCAGTGGGGAGAGGACAGGGGGGGGCAATGAGCAGTTCTTC.